The 27 T cell receptor beta chains below come from one sample, sequenced in a study of blood T cell repertoires in COVID-19. The assay was immunoSEQ multiplex PCR, and TCRdb's table has in-frame clones only and misses some. The table has about 180,000 clones, around 77% seen once. The specimen sequenced was peripheral blood. The receptors derive from a man in his 70s with active or convalescent COVID-19.

This clone was seen at least ten times. The chain combines TRBV4-1 with TRBJ2-7; D is uncertain. The CDR3 is made up of 15 amino acids. CDR1 and CDR2 (germline): MGHRA, YSYEKL. Trimming took 0 bases from V and 6 from J, leaving 15 bases between them. CDR3 amino acids: CASSQDHPGFGEQYF. CDR3 sequence (DNA): TGCGCCAGCAGCCAAGATCACCCCGGGTTTGGCGAGCAGTACTTC.

V gene TRBV3-1 (or the pseudogene TRBV3-2) combines with J gene TRBJ1-2; 7 positions agree with TRBD1. J was trimmed by 5 bases and V by 2 bases; bases with no gene match: 5. There are 14 residues in the CDR3. In germline, CDR1 is LGHDT, CDR2 YNNKEL (reference sequence). CDR3 bases: TGTGCCAGCAGCCAACTAGGGGGCGATTATGGCTACACCTTC. Amino acid sequence: CASSQLGGDYGYTF.

A single count supports this clone. This rearrangement joins TRBV4-2 to TRBJ1-1; 9 bases match TRBD1. This CDR3 has 16 residues. Germline trimming cut 3 bases from V and 0 bases from J; bases unmatched to any gene: 5. From germline, CDR1 is LGHNA and CDR2 YNFKEQ. The CDR3 nucleotides are TGTGCCAGCAGCCAGTTGACAGGGGGGGTGAACACTGAAGCTTTCTTT. As protein: CASSQLTGGVNTEAFF.

V gene TRBV5-1 combines with J gene TRBJ2-1, with D unclear. V was clipped by 0 bases and J by 5 bases, with 6 bases between them. Per the germline V gene, CDR1 is SGHRS and CDR2 is YFSETQ. The CDR3 sequence is 13 residues long. CDR3 loop: CASSLGLNNEQFF. Written as DNA, the CDR3 is TGCGCCAGCAGCTTGGGGCTGAACAATGAGCAGTTCTTC. The full variable domain, with the rest looked up from reference TRBV5-1 and TRBJ2-1, is KAGVTQTPRYLIKTRGQQVTLSCSPISGHRSVSWYQQTPGQGLQFLFEYFSETQRNKGNFPGRFSGRQFSNSRSEMNVSTLELGDSALYLCASSLGLNNEQFFGPGTRLTVL.

The gene calls are TRBV6-4 and TRBJ2-5; a weak D match, TRBD2 (6 bases). Looked up from germline, CDR1 is MRHNA and CDR2 is SNTAGT. This CDR3 contains 15 residues. Deletions cut 0 bases from V and 5 bases from J, with 13 bases between. CDR3 residues: CASSDSDGSTETQYF. The CDR3 DNA follows: TGTGCCAGCAGTGACTCGGACGGGAGCACTGAGACCCAGTACTTC.

This clone appeared a single time. This sequence joins TRBV13 and TRBJ2-1; 8 nucleotides match TRBD1. CDR3 length: 15 residues. The germline V gene encodes CDR1 PRHDT and CDR2 FYEKMQ (reference sequence). After removal of 4 bases from V and 5 bases from J, the junction contained 7 bases not matched to a gene. The DNA for the CDR3 is TGTGCCAGCAGCTCGACAGGGGAGGCCAACAATGAGCAGTTCTTC. Protein sequence: CASSSTGEANNEQFF.

The genes are TRBV10-3 and TRBJ1-3, with unresolved D. The CDR3 has 14 residues. Per the germline V gene, CDR1 is ENHRY and CDR2 is SYGVKD. The ends were cut back, 3 bases at V and 0 bases at J, with 6 bases in the middle. The CDR3 nucleotides read TGTGCCATCAGTGATCTGAGCTCTGGAAACACCATATATTTT. It is translated as CAISDLSSGNTIYF.

This chain uses TRBV15 with TRBJ2-1, with 10 positions matching TRBD2. CDR1 LNHNV and CDR2 YYDKDF come from the germline V gene (reference sequence). V shed 0 bases and J 4 bases; nucleotides not matched to a gene: 0. This CDR3 comprises 15 residues. The CDR3 DNA sequence: TGTGCCACCAGCAGAGAAGCGGGAGGGTACAATGAGCAGTTCTTC. As protein: CATSREAGGYNEQFF.

The rearrangement uses TRBV21-1 and TRBJ2-2; no DNA check was done on the table's D call, TRBD2. TRBV21-1 is designated a pseudogene. This CDR3 is built from 17 residues. CDR3 in DNA: TGTGCCAGCAGCAACCTTACTAGCGGGACTAACACCGGGGAGCTGTTTTTT. Its protein product is CASSNLTSGTNTGELFF.

The chain links TRBV25-1 to TRBJ1-4; 9 bases fit TRBD1. Unmatched junction bases numbered 6, after V lost 3 bases and J lost 4 bases. This CDR3 has 16 amino acids. Per the germline V gene, CDR1 is MGHDK and CDR2 is SYGVNS. Here the CDR3 DNA reads TGTGCCAGCAGTGAGGGACAGGGATTATTTAATGAAAAACTGTTTTTT. Protein sequence: CASSEGQGLFNEKLFF.

The chain couples TRBV5-1 to TRBJ1-1, with 7 bases fitting TRBD1. Germline CDR1 SGHRS, CDR2 YFSETQ. Trimming cost V 1 base and J 6 bases; bases outside gene matches: 6. The CDR3 is made up of 14 amino acids. CDR3 sequence: CASSLIEGASEAFF. The CDR3 DNA follows: TGCGCCAGCAGCTTGATAGAGGGGGCCTCTGAAGCTTTCTTT.

The V call is TRBV3-1 (or the pseudogene TRBV3-2), the J call TRBJ2-1, with 8 bases identical to TRBD2. The V gene end was trimmed by 5 bases and the J gene end by 5 bases; junction bases not matched to a gene: 14. The CDR3 is made up of 17 amino acids. The germline CDR1 and CDR2 sequences are LGHDT and YNNKEL (reference sequence). The CDR3 is CASSGRRGASLHNEQFF. CDR3 bases: TGTGCCAGCAGCGGAAGGCGGGGGGCTTCTTTGCACAATGAGCAGTTCTTC.

This clone was counted once. This chain joins TRBV6-5 and TRBJ2-1, with a weak D call TRBD1 (5 bases). Germline CDR1 and CDR2: MNHEY and SVGAGI. CDR3 length: 15 amino acids. V dropped 6 bases and J dropped 2 bases, with 14 bases sitting between them. Written as DNA, the CDR3 is TGTGCCAGCAGGCGGAAGGACACTGCCTACAATGAGCAGTTCTTC. It specifies CASRRKDTAYNEQFF.

The gene calls are TRBV9 and TRBJ2-7, with TRBD1 identical over 10 bases. Germline CDR1 and CDR2: SGDLS and YYNGEE. The CDR3 is made up of 16 amino acids. V dropped 5 bases and J dropped 2; count of bases not matched to a gene: 10. The CDR3: CASSPGGTGDTYEQYF. The DNA of the CDR3 is TGTGCCAGCAGTCCCGGAGGGACAGGGGATACCTACGAGCAGTACTTC.

This sequence joins TRBV5-1 and TRBJ1-1; D gene uncertain. The CDR3 runs to 14 residues. Germline CDR1 is SGHRS and CDR2 is YFSETQ. V was pared by 1 base and J by 0 bases, with 7 bases between. CDR3 protein: CASSLMAVNTEAFF. CDR3 nucleotide sequence: TGCGCCAGCAGCTTGATGGCGGTGAACACTGAAGCTTTCTTT.

This sequence joins TRBV6-5 and TRBJ1-6; D gene ambiguous. V lost 0 bases and J lost 7, with 13 bases in between. The CDR3 loop spans 16 amino acids. The germline V gene has CDR1 MNHEY and CDR2 SVGAGI. The CDR3, as DNA: TGTGCCAGCAGTTACTCGATTGTAGAACCAAATTCACCCCTCCACTTT. Translation gives CASSYSIVEPNSPLHF.

In its sample, this clone was seen a few times. This chain joins TRBV5-6 and TRBJ1-2; D remains ambiguous. CDR1 and CDR2 from the germline V gene are SGHDT and YYEEEE. The CDR3 length is 12 residues. Trimming removed 4 bases from V and 8 bases from J, with 12 bases in between. The CDR3 sequence: CASSLVGGGYTF. CDR3 sequence (DNA): TGTGCCAGCAGCCTCGTGGGAGGGGGCTACACCTTC.

The CDR3 region has the DNA TGTGCCAGCAGCCAAAGCCTGCAGGAGGGGTATGGCTACACCTTC. Residues: CASSQSLQEGYGYTF. The gene calls are TRBV3-1 (or the pseudogene TRBV3-2) and TRBJ1-2; D might be TRBD1 (5 bases). The germline V gene encodes CDR1 LGHDT and CDR2 YNNKEL (reference sequence). The CDR3 extends over 15 amino acids. The ends were cut back, 2 bases at V and 5 bases at J, with 15 bases in the middle.

The rearrangement uses TRBV18 and TRBJ2-5, with D hard to call. Germline V lookup: CDR1 KGHSH, CDR2 LQKENI. V lost 3 bases, J lost 5 bases, and 7 bases lay in between. The CDR3 is made up of 12 amino acids. Here the CDR3 reads CASSPEVETQYF. DNA of the CDR3: TGTGCCAGCTCACCTGAGGTTGAGACCCAGTACTTC.

As to this clone: A much larger clone lies a single base off, so this may be a read error. The chain links TRBV14 to TRBJ2-2, with D maybe TRBD2 (6 bases). Looked up from germline, CDR1 is SGHDN and CDR2 is FVKESK. The CDR3 sequence is 15 residues long. V lost 3 bases, J lost 5 bases, and 13 bases lay in between. CDR3 protein: CASSQRGPGTGELFF. For the CDR3, the DNA is TGTGCCAGCAGCCAGCGGGGCCCGGGGACCGGGGAGCTGTTTTTT.

This clone was detected a few times. Here the CDR3 DNA reads TGTGCCAACTACCGGGACAGAGAAGAGACCCAGTACTTC. Translating it yields CANYRDREETQYF. The rearrangement uses TRBV6-4 and TRBJ2-5, with 7 bases identical to TRBD1. J gave up 3 bases and V 10 bases, and 8 bases lay outside the gene matches. This CDR3 is built from 13 residues. Germline V gene lookup returns CDR1 MRHNA and CDR2 SNTAGT.

This sequence joins TRBV11-2 and TRBJ1-2, with TRBD1 matching over 9 bases. Per the germline V gene, CDR1 is SGHAT and CDR2 is FQNNGV. The V segment lost 4 bases and the J segment 8 bases; nucleotides outside the gene matches: 11. The CDR3 totals 15 residues. The CDR3 DNA reads TGTGCCAGCAGCTCAACAGGGGGCAGGTTTCGAGGCTACACCTTC. Amino acids: CASSSTGGRFRGYTF.

The J gene is TRBJ2-7, the V gene TRBV27; D not certain. The CDR3 loop spans 13 amino acids. Trimming cost V 6 bases and J 2 bases, with 11 bases left between them. Germline values: CDR1 MNHEY, CDR2 SMNVEV (reference sequence). CDR3 sequence: CASSPGGPYEQYF. For the CDR3, the DNA is TGTGCCAGCAGCCCCGGTGGGCCCTACGAGCAGTACTTC.

The CDR3, as DNA: TGTGCCATCAGTGAGAAGACAGGGTTGGACGAGCAGTACTTC. It translates to CAISEKTGLDEQYF. This chain uses TRBV10-3 with TRBJ2-7; 7 nucleotides match TRBD1. J was trimmed by 5 bases and V by 2 bases; bases with no gene match: 6. The CDR3 is 14 amino acids. Germline loops: CDR1 ENHRY, CDR2 SYGVKD.

Ten or more counts support this clone. The gene calls are TRBV5-4 and TRBJ1-3; TRBD1 aligns across 7 bases. Trimming took 0 bases from V and 4 from J; bases not matched to a gene: 7. The CDR3 length is 16 residues. In germline, CDR1 is SGHNT, CDR2 YYREEE (reference sequence). As DNA, the CDR3 is TGTGCCAGCAGCTTGGTCGGGTCGACAGGGGGAAACACCATATATTTT. It is translated as CASSLVGSTGGNTIYF. The whole variable domain, remainder taken from reference TRBV5-4 and TRBJ1-3, is ETGVTQSPTHLIKTRGQQVTLRCSSQSGHNTVSWYQQALGQGPQFIFQYYREEENGRGNFPPRFSGLQFPNYSSELNVNALELDDSALYLCASSLVGSTGGNTIYFGEGSWLTVV.

The chain uses TRBV6-5 and TRBJ1-4, with D tentatively TRBD1 (5 bases). This CDR3 spans 14 amino acids. Germline V lookup: CDR1 MNHEY, CDR2 SVGAGI. V was cut by 6 bases and J by 7 bases, with 15 bases left in between. The CDR3 reads CASSLGGSSEKLFF. The CDR3 DNA follows: TGTGCCAGCAGCCTCGGGGGTTCATCTGAAAAACTGTTTTTT.

About this clone itself: One end of the junction fails to match germline, which may point to a read error. The chain carries TRBV7-7 and TRBJ1-1; 10 bases match TRBD1. The CDR3 spans 17 residues. CDR1 SSHAT and CDR2 FNYEAQ come from the germline V gene (reference sequence). CDR3 nucleotide sequence: TGTGCTAGCAGCTTAGCGAGGGACAGGGGCCCTGTGGCTGAAGCTTTCTTT. Encoded protein: CASSLARDRGPVAEAFF.